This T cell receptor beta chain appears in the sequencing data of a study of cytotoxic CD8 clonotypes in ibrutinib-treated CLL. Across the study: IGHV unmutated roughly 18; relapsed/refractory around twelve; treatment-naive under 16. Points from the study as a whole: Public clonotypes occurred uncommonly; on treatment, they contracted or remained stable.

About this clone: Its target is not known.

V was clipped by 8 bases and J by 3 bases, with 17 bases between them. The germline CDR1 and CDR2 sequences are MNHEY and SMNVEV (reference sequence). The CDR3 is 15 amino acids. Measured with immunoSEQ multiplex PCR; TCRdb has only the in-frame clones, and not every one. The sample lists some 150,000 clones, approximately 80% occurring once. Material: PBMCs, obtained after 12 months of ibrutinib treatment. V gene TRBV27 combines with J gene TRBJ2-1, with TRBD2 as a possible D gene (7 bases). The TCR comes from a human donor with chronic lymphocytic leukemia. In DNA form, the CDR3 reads TGTGCCAGCTCCCCTAGGGGGGGGCACTACAATGAGCAGTTCTTC. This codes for CASSPRGGHYNEQFF.